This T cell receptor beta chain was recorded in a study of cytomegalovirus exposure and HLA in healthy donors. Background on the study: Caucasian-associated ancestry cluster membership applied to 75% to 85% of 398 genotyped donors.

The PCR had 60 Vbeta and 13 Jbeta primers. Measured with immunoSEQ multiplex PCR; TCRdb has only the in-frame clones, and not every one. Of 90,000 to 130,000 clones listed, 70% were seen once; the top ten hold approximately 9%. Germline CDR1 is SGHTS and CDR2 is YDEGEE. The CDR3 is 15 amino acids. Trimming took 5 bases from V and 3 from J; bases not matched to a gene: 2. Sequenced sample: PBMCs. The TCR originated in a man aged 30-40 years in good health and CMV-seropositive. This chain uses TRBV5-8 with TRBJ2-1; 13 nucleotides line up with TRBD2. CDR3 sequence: CASRGLAGYYNEQFF. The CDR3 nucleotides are TGTGCCAGCAGGGGACTAGCGGGGTACTACAATGAGCAGTTCTTC.